This is a list of T cell receptor beta chains from one sample in a study of post-analysis software for immune sequencing data. One entry per CDR3 protein, called by TCRdb with MiXCR from the PCR reads. The sample lists about 770,000 distinct CDR3 sequences, around 42% seen once, with 4.9% in the top ten. Sequenced input: blood. The origin of the receptors is a girl between 5 and 17 years old with multiple sclerosis. Each CDR3 is given with its conserved first and last residue. A D gene is named only where the DNA matches it firmly. Size is stated for part of the rows, as once, few or many counts, or as a class when the clone is expanded.

>TRBJ2-3|TRBD2|TRBV5-1|17|-
CASSQPALAGLPHTQYF
TGCGCCAGCAGCCAACCAGCACTAGCGGGTTTACCCCATACGCAGTATTTT
>TRBJ1-2|-|TRBV15|16|few
CATSRGVDGGLSGYTF
TGTGCCACCAGCAGAGGGGTTGATGGAGGGCTCTCTGGCTACACCTTC
>TRBJ1-2|-|TRBV29-1|14|-
CSVEEWGDSYGYTF
TGCAGCGTTGAAGAATGGGGGGATTCCTATGGCTACACCTTC
>TRBJ2-7|-|TRBV20-1|14|few
CSARDLGGIYEQYF
TGCAGTGCTAGAGATCTCGGTGGGATCTACGAGCAGTACTTC
>TRBJ2-7|-|TRBV7-8|17|-
CASSLVLGGSSSYEQYF
TGTGCCAGCAGCTTAGTATTAGGGGGGTCGAGCTCCTACGAGCAGTACTTC
>TRBJ2-7|-|TRBV29-1|11|-
CSVRFAREQYF
TGCAGCGTTAGGTTTGCACGCGAGCAGTACTTC
>TRBJ2-4|TRBD2|TRBV30|16|-
CAWSTSGLSAKNIQYF
TGTGCCTGGTCAACTAGCGGGCTATCGGCCAAAAACATTCAGTACTTC
>TRBJ2-5|TRBD1|TRBV4-1|16|many
CASSQIGTGGGETQYF
TGCGCCAGCAGCCAAATCGGGACAGGGGGTGGAGAGACCCAGTACTTC
>TRBJ2-6|-|TRBV5-6|17|few
CASSLLVSLSGANVLTF
TGTGCCAGCAGCTTGTTGGTATCCCTCTCTGGGGCCAACGTCCTGACTTTC
>TRBJ1-2|-|TRBV20-1|15|-
CSAQPPGSLNYGYTF
TGCAGTGCTCAACCGCCCGGGAGCCTAAACTATGGCTACACCTTC
>TRBJ1-1|TRBD1|TRBV12-3/TRBV12-4|14|once
CASSASGGPTEAFF
TGTGCCAGCAGTGCGTCAGGGGGCCCAACTGAAGCTTTCTTT
>TRBJ2-7|TRBD1|TRBV12-3/TRBV12-4|15|few
CASSLGGTGVREQYF
TGTGCCAGCAGTTTGGGGGGGACAGGGGTGCGCGAGCAGTACTTC
>TRBJ2-3|TRBD2|TRBV13|17|-
CASSYQREGPPTDTQYF
TGTGCCAGCAGTTACCAGCGGGAGGGCCCCCCTACAGATACGCAGTATTTT
>TRBJ2-7|-|TRBV4-3|14|-
CASSQDSGYYEQYF
TGCGCCAGCAGCCAAGACAGCGGGTACTACGAGCAGTACTTC
>TRBJ2-3|-|TRBV20-1|15|-
CSARDHSGFTDTQYF
TGCAGTGCTAGAGATCACAGTGGGTTCACAGATACGCAGTATTTT
>TRBJ2-5|TRBD1|TRBV4-3|13|many
CASSQGTGETQYF
TGCGCCAGCAGCCAGGGGACAGGGGAGACCCAGTACTTC
>TRBJ1-2|-|TRBV20-1|12|-
CSACPVGYGYTF
TGCAGTGCCTGTCCGGTGGGGTATGGCTACACCTTC
>TRBJ2-7|-|TRBV20-1|12|few
CSANAASYEQYF
TGCAGTGCTAACGCAGCCTCCTACGAGCAGTACTTC
>TRBJ2-5|TRBD1|TRBV10-3|14|-
CAISGDRVMETRYF
TGTGCCATCAGTGGGGACAGGGTGATGGAGACCCGGTACTTC
>TRBJ2-5|-|TRBV12-3/TRBV12-4|13|few
CASRPPGWETQYF
TGTGCCAGCAGGCCCCCGGGTTGGGAGACCCAGTACTTC
>TRBJ1-1|-|TRBV5-6|12|-
CASSLVFSEAFF
TGTGCCAGCAGCTTGGTTTTCAGTGAAGCTTTCTTT
>TRBJ2-4|-|TRBV21-1|17|-
CASSPRTSGRTKNIQYF
TGTGCCAGTAGCCCGCGGACTAGCGGGAGAACCAAAAACATTCAGTACTTC
>TRBJ1-1|-|TRBV4-1|14|-
CASSQDLYEGGAFF
TGCGCCAGCAGCCAAGATCTGTACGAGGGTGGGGCTTTCTTT
>TRBJ1-1|-|TRBV7-6|14|-
CASSLGRFGTEAFF
TGTGCCAGCAGCTTAGGGCGTTTTGGGACTGAAGCTTTCTTT
>TRBJ2-3|-|TRBV7-2|15|once
CASSLGDSTIDTQYF
TGTGCCAGCAGCTTGGGGGACTCAACCATAGATACGCAGTATTTT
>TRBJ2-5|-|TRBV15|15|-
CATSYRGDIQETQYF
TGTGCCACCAGCTACCGAGGGGATATCCAAGAGACCCAGTACTTC
>TRBJ2-7|TRBD2|TRBV10-2|15|-
CASSFAAGGSNEQYF
TGCGCCAGCAGTTTTGCAGCGGGAGGGAGCAACGAGCAGTACTTC
>TRBJ2-5|-|TRBV7-2|14|once
CASSIRDFQETQYF
TGTGCCAGCAGCATACGGGACTTCCAAGAGACCCAGTACTTC
>TRBJ2-1|TRBD2|TRBV11-2|17|-
CASSFLLRVAGYNEQFF
TGTGCCAGCAGCTTCCTGCTTAGGGTAGCGGGCTACAATGAGCAGTTCTTC
>TRBJ2-7|-|TRBV20-1|12|-
CSAIGGTSEQYF
TGCAGTGCTATTGGTGGCACTAGCGAGCAGTACTTC
>TRBJ2-3|TRBD2|TRBV15|17|-
CATSRGPGLAGSNTQYF
TGTGCCACCAGCAGGGGGCCGGGACTAGCGGGATCTAATACGCAGTATTTT
>TRBJ1-2|TRBD1|TRBV18|15|-
CASSPAMDRGGGYTF
TGTGCCAGCTCACCGGCGATGGACAGGGGCGGGGGCTACACCTTC
>TRBJ2-3|-|TRBV10-3|14|few
CAIKMERSTDTQYF
TGTGCCATCAAAATGGAGCGGAGCACAGATACGCAGTATTTT
>TRBJ2-7|TRBD2|TRBV7-8|15|-
CASSSLAGVINEQYF
TGTGCCAGCAGCAGTCTAGCGGGAGTAATCAACGAGCAGTACTTC
>TRBJ2-7|-|TRBV7-8|17|-
CASSFSRGRGLSYEQYF
TGTGCCAGCAGCTTTAGCAGGGGCCGGGGCCTATCCTACGAGCAGTACTTC
>TRBJ2-3|-|TRBV6-5|15|-
CASSYFSEPTDTQYF
TGTGCCAGCAGTTACTTCTCAGAACCCACAGATACGCAGTATTTT
>TRBJ2-7|-|TRBV28|16|-
CASSFGGVFSYNEQYF
TGTGCCAGCAGTTTCGGAGGGGTCTTCTCCTACAATGAGCAGTACTTC
>TRBJ2-1|-|TRBV5-1|15|few
CASSWSAQDYNEQFF
TGCGCCAGCAGCTGGAGCGCTCAAGACTACAATGAGCAGTTCTTC
>TRBJ2-3|-|TRBV5-1|16|-
CASSLGLSRSTDTQYF
TGCGCCAGCAGCTTGGGTCTCTCGCGGAGCACAGATACGCAGTATTTT
>TRBJ1-1|TRBD1|TRBV7-3|16|-
CASSLGGTGKFAEAFF
TGTGCCAGCAGCCTAGGGGGGACAGGGAAATTCGCTGAAGCTTTCTTT
>TRBJ2-5|-|TRBV7-9|13|-
CVSSGWARETQYF
TGTGTCAGCAGCGGATGGGCCAGGGAGACCCAGTACTTC
>TRBJ2-7|-|TRBV7-9|16|-
CASGSGPGITPYEQYF
TGTGCCAGTGGGTCTGGACCGGGTATCACCCCCTACGAGCAGTACTTC
>TRBJ2-4|-|TRBV27|14|-
CASSPESGANIQYF
TGTGCCAGCAGTCCCGAATCAGGCGCGAACATTCAGTACTTC
>TRBJ2-7|TRBD2|TRBV4-2|17|-
CASSLDTKSGTSYEQYF
TGTGCCAGCAGCCTAGATACAAAGAGCGGGACCTCCTACGAGCAGTACTTC
>TRBJ2-7|TRBD2|TRBV29-1|14|few
CSVGVKGTTYEQYF
TGCAGCGTTGGGGTAAAGGGGACTACCTACGAGCAGTACTTC
>TRBJ2-7|TRBD2|TRBV29-1|15|-
CSVKDLAGGTYEQYF
TGCAGCGTTAAGGACTTAGCGGGAGGGACCTACGAGCAGTACTTC
>TRBJ2-1|TRBD2|TRBV6-1|16|few
CASSDELAGGYNEQFF
TGTGCCAGCAGTGACGAACTAGCGGGAGGGTACAATGAGCAGTTCTTC
>TRBJ2-3|-|TRBV5-1|16|-
CTSSSGGDSHTDTQYF
TGCACCAGCAGCTCTGGGGGGGACAGTCACACAGATACGCAGTATTTT
>TRBJ1-2|TRBD1|TRBV5-5|18|-
CASSLTSGTGGPGYGYTF
TGTGCCAGCAGCCTAACGAGCGGGACAGGGGGACCCGGCTATGGCTACACCTTC
>TRBJ2-3|TRBD2|TRBV27|19|-
CASSLSVDPGGRSPDTQYF
TGTGCCAGCAGTTTATCGGTGGACCCGGGAGGGAGGTCCCCAGATACGCAGTATTTT
>TRBJ2-7|TRBD2|TRBV7-8|17|-
CASSAFVIIAGADEQYF
TGTGCCAGCAGCGCTTTCGTTATAATAGCGGGAGCGGACGAGCAGTACTTC
>TRBJ1-5|-|TRBV24-1|14|few
CATSAGFSNQPQHF
TGTGCCACCAGTGCGGGATTTAGCAATCAGCCCCAGCATTTT
>TRBJ2-7|TRBD2|TRBV12-3/TRBV12-4|17|few
CASSHPSGTSGTYEQYF
TGTGCCAGCAGTCACCCTTCCGGGACTAGCGGCACCTACGAGCAGTACTTC
>TRBJ1-2|-|TRBV6-5|14|-
CASTLTRDGYGYTF
TGTGCCAGCACCTTAACGAGGGATGGGTATGGCTACACCTTC
>TRBJ2-7|-|TRBV5-1|14|-
CASSLAERAYEQYF
TGCGCCAGCAGCTTGGCAGAGCGGGCCTACGAGCAGTACTTC
>TRBJ2-4|-|TRBV27|14|-
CASSLAGGENIQYF
TGTGCCAGCAGTTTAGCCGGGGGTGAAAACATTCAGTACTTC
>TRBJ1-2|-|TRBV30|11|-
CAWSPGLGYTF
TGTGCCTGGAGTCCGGGGCTTGGCTACACCTTC